Below are 17 T cell receptor beta chains sequenced from a single sample in a study of T-cell memory formation after mild COVID-19. One entry per CDR3 protein results from TCRdb running MiXCR on the 5' RACE reads. This sample has some 210,000 distinct CDR3 sequences, with roughly 18% found just once. Sequenced material: PBMCs or a T cell subset sorted from them (not recorded which). These receptors came from an adult woman who had mild COVID-19 (a few samples of this study predate the infection). Cell type and time point are not known.

J is TRBJ2-7 and V is TRBV6-1; 12 nucleotides line up with TRBD2. The J call is in doubt because the DNA end fits TRBJ2-1 better. The CDR3 has 15 amino acids. Germline V lookup: CDR1 MNHNS, CDR2 SASEGT. CDR3 sequence: CASSERTSGNYEQFF. DNA of the CDR3: TGTGCCAGCAGTGAAAGGACTAGCGGGAACTACGAGCAGTTCTTC.

This rearrangement joins TRBV10-3 to TRBJ2-5, with a possible D match to TRBD1 (5 bases). V lost 4 bases to trimming and J lost 1 base, with 10 bases between them. The CDR3 is made up of 14 amino acids. Germline V lookup: CDR1 ENHRY, CDR2 SYGVKD. CDR3 sequence (DNA): TGTGCCATCAGTGCAGGGAATGCCCAAGAGACCCAGTACTTC. Translating it yields CAISAGNAQETQYF.

This clonotype was picked up many times. The V gene is TRBV5-5, the J gene TRBJ2-5; 12 bases match TRBD2. V trimming: 4 bases; J trimming: 1 base; junction bases outside the gene matches: 2. The CDR3 totals 15 residues. Germline V gives CDR1 SGHKS, CDR2 YYEKEE (reference sequence). CDR3 sequence (DNA): TGTGCCAGCAGCCTGGGACTAGCGGGCCAAGAGACCCAGTACTTC. Translated, it gives CASSLGLAGQETQYF.

This clonotype was picked up a small number of times. The genes are TRBV14 and TRBJ2-1; tentative D call: TRBD1 (6 bases). Deletions cut 6 bases from V and 0 bases from J, with 15 bases between. CDR3 size: 16 residues. Germline lookup yields CDR1 SGHDN and CDR2 FVKESK. CDR3 nucleotide sequence: TGTGCCAGCAGTCCCATGAGGACAGTCTCCTACAATGAGCAGTTCTTC. Amino acids: CASSPMRTVSYNEQFF.

This clonotype came up a few times. This sequence joins TRBV7-9 and TRBJ2-1, with a weak D call TRBD1 (5 bases). This CDR3 has 16 amino acids. V was trimmed by 5 bases and J by 4 bases, leaving 18 bases between them. The germline gives CDR1 SEHNR, CDR2 FQNEAQ (reference sequence). The CDR3 DNA follows: TGTGCCAGCAGCGAAGACAGATCCCTTGGGTACAATGAGCAGTTCTTC. It translates to CASSEDRSLGYNEQFF.

This sequence joins TRBV20-1 and TRBJ1-6; 7 nucleotides align to TRBD1. From germline, CDR1 is DFQATT and CDR2 SNEGSKA (reference sequence). The V and J ends lost 5 bases and 4 bases, in that order; junction bases with no gene match: 8. The CDR3 runs 15 residues. The CDR3, as DNA: TGCAGTGCTCTACCCTCGGGACAGTATAATTCACCCCTCCACTTT. Translation: CSALPSGQYNSPLHF.

This clonotype was found a few times. This chain links TRBV11-2 with TRBJ1-1; D gene unclear. The CDR3 spans 12 residues. From germline, CDR1 is SGHAT and CDR2 FQNNGV. The ends were cut back, 5 bases at V and 6 bases at J, with 10 bases in the middle. In DNA form, the CDR3 reads TGTGCCAGCAGCCTTGGGGTGCCTGAAGCTTTCTTT. Translation gives CASSLGVPEAFF. Full variable domain (outside the CDR3, taken from reference TRBV11-2 and TRBJ1-1): EAGVAQSPRYKIIEKRQSVAFWCNPISGHATLYWYQQILGQGPKLLIQFQNNGVVDDSQLPKDRFSAERLKGVDSTLKIQPAKLEDSAVYLCASSLGVPEAFFGQGTRLTVV.

This chain links TRBV29-1 with TRBJ1-1, with a tentative D call TRBD1 (5 bases). The germline CDR1 and CDR2 sequences are SQVTM and ANQGSEA. The CDR3 length is 13 residues. With 8 bases removed from V and 2 bases from J, the gap between germline ends came to 15 bases. The CDR3 here is CSTSDTTNTEAFF. CDR3 nucleotide sequence: TGCAGCACCTCGGACACCACCAACACTGAAGCTTTCTTT.

This clonotype has a handful of counts. CDR3 nucleotide sequence: TGCAGTGCCAGGACAGAGCCCACCGGGGAGCTGTTTTTT. This translates into CSARTEPTGELFF. The chain employs TRBV20-1 and TRBJ2-2; D may be TRBD1 (6 bases). The CDR3 consists of 13 residues. Trimming took 6 bases from V and 4 from J, leaving 12 bases between them. Per germline, CDR1 DFQATT and CDR2 SNEGSKA (reference sequence).

There are a few counts of this clonotype. This CDR3 is CSARGYDRYNEQFF. The CDR3 bases are TGCAGTGCTAGAGGCTACGACAGGTACAATGAGCAGTTCTTC. The gene calls are TRBV20-1 and TRBJ2-1, with D possibly matching TRBD1 (6 bases). The ends were cut back, 1 base at V and 4 bases at J, with 11 bases in the middle. This CDR3 spans 14 amino acids. Germline-derived CDR1 and CDR2 are DFQATT and SNEGSKA (reference sequence).

This clonotype was picked up many times. This chain joins TRBV20-1 and TRBJ2-1, with 9 bases aligning to TRBD2. This CDR3 comprises 14 residues. In germline, CDR1 is DFQATT, CDR2 SNEGSKA (reference sequence). V shed 3 bases and J 8 bases; nucleotides not matched to a gene: 8. The CDR3 sequence is CSASPTSGSYEQFF. The CDR3 DNA is TGCAGTGCTAGCCCCACTAGCGGGTCTTATGAGCAGTTCTTC.

This rearrangement joins TRBV29-1 to TRBJ2-3, with 9 bases that match TRBD2. The germline gives CDR1 SQVTM, CDR2 ANQGSEA. This CDR3 region has 16 residues. V shed 4 bases and J 3 bases; nucleotides not matched to a gene: 11. CDR3 sequence (DNA): TGCAGCGTTGCTAGGCGCGGGAGGGCCCTAACAGATACGCAGTATTTT. Translation gives CSVARRGRALTDTQYF.

The V call is TRBV4-3, the J call TRBJ2-1; weak D call: TRBD2 (6 bases). Germline loops: CDR1 LGHNA, CDR2 YSLEER. The V end lost 7 bases, the J end lost 6 bases, and 16 bases lay between the germline ends. This CDR3 is 14 amino acids long. CDR3 sequence: CASTQTGVGNEQFF. The CDR3, as DNA: TGCGCCAGCACCCAGACGGGAGTGGGCAATGAGCAGTTCTTC.

V gene TRBV18 combines with J gene TRBJ1-4, with D hard to call. The CDR3 is 13 amino acids. The germline V gene has CDR1 KGHSH and CDR2 LQKENI. V was cut by 0 bases and J by 8 bases, with 7 bases left in between. The CDR3 protein is CASSPPMEEKLFF. Here the CDR3 DNA reads TGTGCCAGCTCACCACCGATGGAAGAAAAACTGTTTTTT.

This clonotype was observed a few times. An end of the junction does not agree with germline; a read error may underlie this. CDR3 nucleotides: TGCGGGAGTCGACGGGTGACTCGAACGGCCTTC. Translated: CGSRRVTRTAF. V usage is TRBV20-1 and J usage is TRBJ2-1; D perhaps matches TRBD2 (5 bases). This CDR3 has 11 amino acids. Per germline, CDR1 DFQATT and CDR2 SNEGSKA (reference sequence).

The chain links TRBV6-5 to TRBJ2-1; 10 bases are shared with TRBD2. The CDR3 is 17 residues long. Germline lookup yields CDR1 MNHEY and CDR2 SVGAGI. Germline trimming cut 0 bases from V and 15 bases from J; bases unmatched to any gene: 17. CDR3 bases: TGTGCCAGCAGTTACTCGCCAACTATAGCGGGGGGACAAATTCTGTTCTTC. This codes for CASSYSPTIAGGQILFF.

The chain is built from TRBV10-3 and TRBJ2-2; D may be TRBD1 (6 bases). Trimming took 2 bases from V and 3 from J, leaving 10 bases between them. This CDR3 comprises 15 residues. CDR1 and CDR2 (germline): ENHRY, SYGVKD. CDR3 sequence: CAISENAGDTGELFF. In nucleotides, the CDR3 is TGTGCCATCAGTGAGAATGCAGGGGACACCGGGGAGCTGTTTTTT.